Given below is one T cell receptor beta chain in context. The junction does not match germline at one end; this may be a read error. The data belong to a study of blood T cell repertoires in COVID-19. Per the study methods: Nucleated cell counts were estimated from reference gene primer amplification. Produced via immunoSEQ multiplex PCR; TCRdb's table is partial and in-frame only. The DNA gave D and trimming, while V, J and clone size come from that table. This sample yields 280,000 or so clones, of which 75% to 90% are seen a single time; roughly 2.3% belongs to the top ten. This study enrolled people aged 18 to 89 from 20 to 25 US geographic areas. The CDR3 length is 12 residues.

Sequenced: PBMCs or T cells enriched from blood (not recorded which). The chain couples TRBV12-3 or TRBV12-4 to TRBJ1-2; the match to TRBD1 covers 7 bases. The source is a young man who had recovered from COVID-19. The CDR3 DNA reads TGTGCCAGCAGCCAAAAAACCCCTGGGGACAGCTTC. This encodes CASSQKTPGDSF.